The clone carrying this T cell receptor (beta chain) occurred a few times. Germline V lookup: CDR1 SNHLY, CDR2 FYNNEI. This CDR3 spans 16 amino acids. V was trimmed by 5 bases and J by 1 base, leaving 17 bases between them. The data are from a study of HIV-infected patients and healthy controls. TCRdb passed the 5' RACE reads through MiXCR, listing each CDR3 protein once. This table holds around 20,000 distinct CDR3 sequences, roughly 19% found once. The chain has TRBV2 and TRBJ1-2; D may be TRBD1 (6 bases). Sequenced: CD8+ T cells from blood. The TCR was taken from a human donor in good health. CDR3 nucleotides: TGTGCCAGCAGTCCAGATACAGGGTGGGGTAACTATGGCTACACCTTC. Translating gives CASSPDTGWGNYGYTF.